A selection of T cell receptor beta chains follows, all from one sample in a study of beta chain features in type 1 diabetes. Clones were sequenced by immunoSEQ multiplex PCR, and TCRdb holds only the in-frame ones, with some missing. The sample has hundreds of thousands of clones; roughly a sixth are singletons. Material: naive CD4+ T cells from blood. All receptors derive from a woman in her late teens or twenties in good health. Each CDR3 is given with its conserved first and last residue. D genes are given only for firm matches. A clone size is listed for some rows: how often the clone was seen (once, few, many), or a class if it is expanded.

>TRBV14|few|TRBJ2-7|TRBD2
TGTGCCAGCAGCCAACTGGGTAGCGGGTCAACCTACGAGCAGTACTTC
CASSQLGSGSTYEQYF
>TRBV19|many|TRBJ2-1|NA
TGTGCCAGTAGGGAGGGAGATGGGTACGATGAGCAGTTCTTC
CASREGDGYDEQFF
>TRBV9|NA|TRBJ2-3|NA
TGTGCCAGCAGCGTTGCTGGCGGGTCCACAGATACGCAGTATTTT
CASSVAGGSTDTQYF
>TRBV11-2|few|TRBJ2-2|NA
TGTGCCAGCAGCTTAGATTCTGGCAGGGGGGAGCTGTTTTTT
CASSLDSGRGELFF
>TRBV7-2|few|TRBJ2-2|TRBD2
TGTGCCAGCAGCTTTTCAGCGGGGTCGAACACCGGGGAGCTGTTTTTT
CASSFSAGSNTGELFF
>TRBV28|NA|TRBJ2-7|NA
TGTGCCAGCAGTGTCTCTTGGCAGGAAAGGTCCTACGAGCAGTACTTC
CASSVSWQERSYEQYF
>TRBV7-9|few|TRBJ1-2|NA
TGTGCCAGCAGCTTAGACAGAGATTATGGCTACACCTTC
CASSLDRDYGYTF
>TRBV19|NA|TRBJ1-5|NA
TGTGCCAGCCATCTCGGATGGGCGCAGAGCAATCAGCCCCAGCATTTT
CASHLGWAQSNQPQHF
>TRBV19|NA|TRBJ2-3|NA
TGTGCCAGCCGAGGAGGTACACCCAGGAACACAGATACGCAGTATTTT
CASRGGTPRNTDTQYF
>TRBV6-1|few|TRBJ2-1|TRBD2
TGTGCCATCAGTGAGGCCCGACTAGCGGGAGGTAACGATGAGCAGTTCTTC
CAISEARLAGGNDEQFF
>TRBV18|NA|TRBJ2-5|NA
TGTGCCAGCTCTCCAGGGAGTCAAGAGACCCAGTACTTC
CASSPGSQETQYF
>TRBV19|few|TRBJ2-2|TRBD1
TGTGCCAGTACCGGGACAGGGATAACCGGGGAGCTGTTTTTT
CASTGTGITGELFF
>TRBV19|NA|TRBJ1-1|NA
TGTGCCAGTAGTATGCAGGGGTCGAACACTGAAGCTTTCTTT
CASSMQGSNTEAFF
>TRBV19|NA|TRBJ2-1|TRBD2
TGTGCCAGTAGTACCGCCTGGACTAGCAGCGATGAGCAGTTCTTC
CASSTAWTSSDEQFF
>TRBV7-3|NA|TRBJ2-2|NA
TGTGCCAGCAGCTTAAATGCCGAAGCGAACACCGGGGAGCTGTTTTTT
CASSLNAEANTGELFF
>TRBV4-1|NA|TRBJ1-4|NA
TGCGCCAGCAGCCAAGATTCGACAGGCAAACTCGGAGGAAAACTGTTTTTT
CASSQDSTGKLGGKLFF
>TRBV27|NA|TRBJ2-7|NA
TGTGCCAGCAGCTCACGCATGACAGGCCGAACCTACGAGCAGTACTTC
CASSSRMTGRTYEQYF
>TRBV10-3|NA|TRBJ2-3|NA
TGTGCCATACAGAGGGAGAGCACAGATACGCAGTATTTT
CAIQRESTDTQYF
>TRBV6-1|NA|TRBJ1-1|NA
TGTGCCAGCAGGAGGGACACTGAAGCTTTCTTT
CASRRDTEAFF
>TRBV27|NA|TRBJ2-5|NA
TGTGCCAGCAGTTTCACGCGCCAAGAGTGGACCCAGTACTTC
CASSFTRQEWTQYF
>TRBV9|NA|TRBJ2-5|NA
TGTGCCAGCAATTCGGGTGAGACCCAGTACTTC
CASNSGETQYF
>TRBV7-8|NA|TRBJ1-4|NA
TGTGCCAGCACTCGGACCCGGGACACTAATGAAAAACTGTTTTTT
CASTRTRDTNEKLFF
>TRBV6-5|few|TRBJ2-7|TRBD1
TGTGCCAGCAGAGACAGGGTGGCTACCTACGAGCAGTACTTC
CASRDRVATYEQYF
>TRBV4-2|few|TRBJ2-2|TRBD2
TGTGCCAGCAGCCTCCTTCCGGGACTAGCGGGAACTGGGGAGCTGTTTTTT
CASSLLPGLAGTGELFF
>TRBV4-3|NA|TRBJ2-7|NA
TGCGCCAGCAGCCAGGAAGCCGGGCCTCGGGAGCAGTACTTC
CASSQEAGPREQYF
>TRBV29-1|NA|TRBJ2-7|NA
TGCAGCGTTTATGGTGGGCTCGTTGGGGAGCAGTACTTC
CSVYGGLVGEQYF
>TRBV25-1|NA|TRBJ2-7|NA
TGTGCCAGCAGTCTCTATCACGAGCAGTACTTC
CASSLYHEQYF
>TRBV7-2|NA|TRBJ1-5|NA
TGTGCCAGCACCCTAACGGTGGTTCAGCCCCAGCATTTT
CASTLTVVQPQHF
>TRBV28|NA|TRBJ2-3|NA
TGTGCCAGCAGTTTATCTGGGACAGATACGCAGTATTTT
CASSLSGTDTQYF
>TRBV5-1|NA|TRBJ1-4|NA
TGCGCCAGCAGCGAGACAACAACTAATGAAAAACTGTTTTTT
CASSETTTNEKLFF
>TRBV9|few|TRBJ2-5|NA
TGTGCCAGCAGCGTAGCTGTGGGGGCAGAGACCCAGTACTTC
CASSVAVGAETQYF
>TRBV28|NA|TRBJ2-7|NA
TGTGCCAGCAGTGCACCGTACGGGGGAGATAAGTACGAGCAGTACTTC
CASSAPYGGDKYEQYF
>TRBV25-1|few|TRBJ2-7|TRBD2
TGTGCCAGCAGTGGTCCTCCCGGGCTAGCGGATTCCTACGAGCAGTACTTC
CASSGPPGLADSYEQYF
>TRBV5-4|NA|TRBJ2-1|TRBD2
TGTGCCAGCAGCTTGGGGCTAGCGGGAGCGTTTGATGAGCAGTTCTTC
CASSLGLAGAFDEQFF
>TRBV29-1|few|TRBJ2-1|TRBD2
TGCAGCGTTGCCGGGACTAGCGGATACAATGAGCAGTTCTTC
CSVAGTSGYNEQFF
>TRBV28|NA|TRBJ2-1|NA
TGTGCCAGCAGTTTCACCCGGGTGTTCGGGAATGAGCAGTTCTTC
CASSFTRVFGNEQFF
>TRBV11-2|few|TRBJ2-7|NA
TGTGCCAGCAGCTTAGCCCTTAGCTTACACTACGAGCAGTACTTC
CASSLALSLHYEQYF
>TRBV11-2|NA|TRBJ2-4|NA
TGTGCCAGCAGCTCCTTAGGGCCCCACCTTAGAAACATTCAGTACTTC
CASSSLGPHLRNIQYF
>TRBV5-6|NA|TRBJ2-1|TRBD2
TGTGCCAGCAGCCTCGGGACTAGCGGGAGGTACTACAATGAGCAGTTCTTC
CASSLGTSGRYYNEQFF
>TRBV28|NA|TRBJ2-5|NA
TGTGCCAGCAGTTCCCCCGGGGGCCGGACGGAGACCCAGTACTTC
CASSSPGGRTETQYF
>TRBV7-2|NA|TRBJ2-3|NA
TGTGCCAGCAACCGTCTGGGAGATACGCAGTATTTT
CASNRLGDTQYF
>TRBV27|NA|TRBJ2-7|NA
TGTGCCAGCAGTTTATACAGGGCGCGGGAGCAGTACTTC
CASSLYRAREQYF
>TRBV19|few|TRBJ1-2|NA
TGTGCCAGTACCTCCGGGGCAAACTATGGCTACACCTTC
CASTSGANYGYTF
>TRBV9|few|TRBJ2-7|TRBD2
TGTGCCAGCAGCGTAGCGGGGACTAGCCCATACGAGCAGTACTTC
CASSVAGTSPYEQYF
>TRBV4-2|few|TRBJ2-5|NA
TGTGCCAGCAGCCAAGATCTGCTGGGAGCAGAGACCCAGTACTTC
CASSQDLLGAETQYF
>TRBV23-1|many|TRBJ2-1|NA
TGCGCCAGCAGTCATCTTTACAATGAGCAGTTCTTC
CASSHLYNEQFF
>TRBV6-6|NA|TRBJ1-2|NA
TGTGCCAGCTTTGTTGCAGGAGCTAACTATGGCTACACCTTC
CASFVAGANYGYTF
>TRBV4-3|NA|TRBJ2-3|TRBD1
TGCGCCAGCAGCCATCGACAGGGGAGCACAGATACGCAGTATTTT
CASSHRQGSTDTQYF
>TRBV28|few|TRBJ1-2|TRBD1
TGTGCCAGCAGTTTAGGACAGGCGAAATATGGCTACACCTTC
CASSLGQAKYGYTF
>TRBV4-3|NA|TRBJ1-1|NA
TGCGCCAGCAGCCAAGGGTTGGAGGCACCTGAAGCTTTCTTT
CASSQGLEAPEAFF
>TRBV7-8|NA|TRBJ2-7|NA
TGTGCCAGCAGCTGGACACGGACAGCCCTCGAGCAGTACTTC
CASSWTRTALEQYF
>TRBV7-2|NA|TRBJ1-5|NA
TGTGCCAGCAGCTTGGACGGGGGTTTTCAGCCCCAGCATTTT
CASSLDGGFQPQHF
>TRBV7-2|NA|TRBJ2-3|NA
TGTGCCAGCAGCCTAACGTGGACAGATACGCAGTATTTT
CASSLTWTDTQYF
>TRBV14|NA|TRBJ2-6|NA
TGTGCCAGCAGCAACGAGGGTTTAGGGGCCAACGTCCTGACTTTC
CASSNEGLGANVLTF